The 25 T cell receptor beta chains presented below share a single source sample, sequenced in a study of breast tumors, draining lymph nodes, adjacent tissues (dated by TCRdb to about 2016). The library was obtained by multiplex PCR. TCRdb records Illumina HiSeq 2000 as the sequencer. Clones were called with MiXCR by TCRdb after fastp trimmed the public reads at Q25, and only in-frame beta chains were retained. One record per CDR3 amino acid sequence lists the most common genes and DNA. In this sample the table shows approximately 190,000 distinct CDR3 sequences, 31% of which occur a single time. Of the sample, approximately 4.3% falls within the top ten clones. Lymph node samples came from the axillary draining lymph nodes of breast cancer patients. The sample was axillary lymph node tissue. The source of these receptors is a female donor with breast cancer. Some clones in this sample may be carry-over from other donors' samples.

This clonotype was counted at least ten times. The CDR3 protein is CASSQGQDQPQHF. Written as DNA, the CDR3 is TGTGCCAGCAGCCAAGGACAGGATCAGCCCCAGCATTTT. The chain recombines TRBV3-1 with TRBJ1-5, with D possibly matching TRBD1 (6 bases). This CDR3 is 13 amino acids long. Germline loops: CDR1 LGHDT, CDR2 YNNKEL (reference sequence). V was trimmed by 1 base and J by 5 bases, leaving 6 bases between them.

Turning to this clonotype: This may arise from a read error, as a much more abundant clone is one base away. The J gene is TRBJ1-5, the V gene TRBV10-3, with D maybe TRBD1 (5 bases). This CDR3 spans 14 amino acids. CDR1 is ENHRY, CDR2 SYGVKD, per germline. CDR3 region: CAGRLRDGNQPRHF. The CDR3 DNA sequence: TGTGCCGGCAGACTCCGGGACGGCAATCAGCCCCGGCATTTT.

The chain combines TRBV11-1 with TRBJ2-5, with 9 bases matching TRBD2. V shed 8 bases and J 5 bases; nucleotides not matched to a gene: 15. CDR3 length: 16 residues. Germline V gene sequence: CDR1 SGHAT, CDR2 FQDESV (reference sequence). CDR3 DNA: TGTGCCAGCCGCTCATGGACTAGCGAGGTACAGGAGACCCAGTACTTC. Its translation: CASRSWTSEVQETQYF.

The sample holds one count of this clonotype. The conserved final phenylalanine or tryptophan is absent from the CDR3, which likely points to a read error. The J gene is TRBJ1-5, the V gene TRBV19; 9 bases are shared with TRBD1. This CDR3 is 15 amino acids long. The J segment lost 6 bases and the V segment lost 6 bases, leaving 9 bases of the junction unmatched. Germline CDR1 reads LNHDA; CDR2 reads SQIVND (reference sequence). The CDR3 loop reads CASRLDRGFSQPQHL. For the CDR3, the DNA is TGTGCCAGTAGATTGGACAGGGGCTTTAGTCAGCCCCAGCATCTT.

As to this clonotype: Here the CDR3 omits its conserved ending phenylalanine or tryptophan, so a read error is the likely source. V is TRBV19 and J is TRBJ1-5; TRBD1 is a possible D gene (5 bases). Deletions cut 6 bases from V and 9 bases from J, with 15 bases between. The CDR3 has 13 amino acids. Germline-derived CDR1 and CDR2 are LNHDA and SQIVND (reference sequence). The CDR3: CASSAGGGGPQHS. CDR3 bases: TGTGCCAGTAGCGCGGGTGGGGGGGGGCCCCAGCATTCT.

V is TRBV20-1 and J is TRBJ2-2; D not resolved. V was clipped by 6 bases and J by 2 bases, with 7 bases between them. The CDR3 runs to 12 residues. Germline V gene sequence: CDR1 DFQATT, CDR2 SNEGSKA (reference sequence). The chain's CDR3 is CSASINTGELFF. In DNA, the CDR3 is TGCAGTGCCTCAATTAACACCGGGGAGCTGTTTTTT.

To note about this clonotype: A much larger clone is a single base away; this may be a read error. J is TRBJ1-3 and V is TRBV7-9, with D possibly TRBD1 on 5 matching bases. In germline, CDR1 is SEHNR, CDR2 FQNEAQ (reference sequence). The V end lost 3 bases, the J end lost 4 bases, and 10 bases lay between the germline ends. This CDR3 has 14 residues. The CDR3 DNA follows: TGTGCCAGCAGCTTCGGGACCTCCGGAAACACCATATATTTT. Amino acids: CASSFGTSGNTIYF.

This clonotype was seen a single time. This chain connects TRBV7-9 to TRBJ1-3, with D perhaps matching TRBD1 (5 bases). Germline V CDR1 and CDR2: SEHNR, FQNEAQ (reference sequence). Trimming cost V 4 bases and J 2 bases, with 9 bases left between them. This CDR3 has 14 residues. The CDR3 protein is CASSSAGPGNTIYF. DNA for the CDR3: TGTGCCAGCAGCTCGGCAGGGCCTGGAAACACCATATATTTT.

This clonotype came up many times. The V gene is TRBV15, the J gene TRBJ2-1, with 9 bases that match TRBD2. Germline loops: CDR1 LNHNV, CDR2 YYDKDF (reference sequence). Trimming took 0 bases from V and 7 from J; bases not matched to a gene: 7. The CDR3 loop spans 16 amino acids. CDR3 DNA sequence: TGTGCCACCAGCAGAGATTGGAGCGGGGGGCAAAATGAGCAGTTCTTC. This gives the protein CATSRDWSGGQNEQFF.

This clonotype showed up many times. The rearrangement uses TRBV20-1 and TRBJ2-1, with a tentative D call TRBD1 (6 bases). The V and J ends lost 0 bases and 3 bases respectively, with 15 bases between them. From germline, CDR1 is DFQATT and CDR2 SNEGSKA (reference sequence). The CDR3 extends over 16 amino acids. The CDR3 nucleotides are TGCAGTGCTAGAGAACATCCGGGACACCTCTACAATGAGCAGTTCTTC. This sequence encodes CSAREHPGHLYNEQFF.

V gene TRBV24-1 combines with J gene TRBJ2-5, with TRBD2 matching 10 bases. CDR1 and CDR2 (germline): KGHDR, SFDVKD. V dropped 7 bases and J dropped 6; count of bases not matched to a gene: 7. The CDR3 extends over 14 amino acids. This CDR3 reads CATSGLAGVKTQYF. Written as DNA, the CDR3 is TGTGCCACCAGCGGGCTAGCGGGAGTAAAGACCCAGTACTTC.

This clonotype was recorded many times. The chain couples TRBV4-1 to TRBJ2-7; D is uncertain. Germline CDR1 and CDR2: MGHRA and YSYEKL. The V end was cut by 1 base, the J end by 2 bases, with 12 bases between. This CDR3 has 15 residues. This CDR3 is CASSQGSGRTYEQYF. The DNA for the CDR3 is TGCGCCAGCAGCCAAGGGTCGGGCAGAACCTACGAGCAGTACTTC.

This clonotype is a singleton in its sample. V usage is TRBV19 and J usage is TRBJ1-1, with D unresolved. Germline V CDR1 and CDR2: LNHDA, SQIVND (reference sequence). The CDR3 has 15 residues. The V and J ends lost 7 bases and 4 bases respectively, with 19 bases between them. CDR3 in amino acids: CASTPTVGLGTEAFF. DNA for the CDR3: TGTGCCAGTACCCCGACTGTGGGTTTGGGCACTGAAGCTTTCTTT.

As for this clonotype: A much larger clonotype is one base distant, so this may be a read error. Here the CDR3 reads CASSSNSTQQYF. The CDR3 nucleotides read TGTGCCAGCAGCTCTAACAGCACCCAGCAGTACTTC. This chain joins TRBV5-6 and TRBJ2-7; D is ambiguous. V lost 3 bases and J lost 8, with 12 bases in between. The CDR3 is 12 amino acids. Per the germline V gene, CDR1 is SGHDT and CDR2 is YYEEEE.

The J gene is TRBJ1-1, the V gene TRBV11-2; D not certain. The CDR3 has 14 residues. The germline V and J ends were trimmed by 2 bases and 1 base, with 8 bases remaining between them. Germline V lookup: CDR1 SGHAT, CDR2 FQNNGV. The DNA for the CDR3 is TGTGCCAGCAGCTTACGGCAGACGAACACTGAAGCTTTCTTT. Translation gives CASSLRQTNTEAFF.

The chain couples TRBV6-2 or TRBV6-3 to TRBJ1-2; unclear D gene. The CDR3 has 13 residues. The V and J ends lost 7 bases and 4 bases respectively, with 13 bases between them. CDR1 and CDR2 from the germline V gene are MNHEY and SVGEGT. The CDR3 protein is CASTDGHSYGYTF. The CDR3 DNA reads as TGTGCCAGCACCGATGGCCACAGCTATGGCTACACCTTC.

The genes are TRBV7-2 and TRBJ1-4; D ambiguous. Trimming left V 8 bases short and J 5 bases short, with 21 bases between. The germline V gene encodes CDR1 SGHTA and CDR2 FQGNSA. The CDR3 loop spans 16 amino acids. This CDR3 is CASHQAVTAFNEKLFF. CDR3 nucleotides: TGTGCCAGCCACCAGGCGGTGACCGCCTTCAATGAAAAACTGTTTTTT. Based on the CDR3 plus reference TRBV7-2 and TRBJ1-4, the full variable domain is GAGVSQSPSNKVTEKGKDVELRCDPISGHTALYWYRQSLGQGLEFLIYFQGNSAPDKSGLPSDRFSAERTGGSVSTLTIQRTQQEDSAVYLCASHQAVTAFNEKLFFGSGTQLSVL.

The CDR3 sequence is CASSQNRLGTANYGYTF. Written as DNA, the CDR3 is TGTGCCAGCAGCCAAAACCGTCTCGGGACAGCTAACTATGGCTACACCTTC. J is TRBJ1-2 and V is TRBV9, with TRBD1 matching 7 bases. The CDR3 is made up of 17 amino acids. V gave up 4 bases and J gave up 0 bases; unmatched junction bases: 12. The germline CDR1 and CDR2 sequences are SGDLS and YYNGEE.

This clonotype was counted many times. The chain has TRBV5-5 and TRBJ2-1; 9 bases match TRBD2. The junction had 4 bases not matched to a gene; V was cut back by 0 bases and J by 6 bases. Germline V gene data show CDR1 as SGHKS and CDR2 as YYEKEE (reference sequence). CDR3 length: 15 residues. The CDR3 reads CASSLAGGRANEQFF. CDR3 bases: TGTGCCAGCAGCTTGGCTGGCGGGAGGGCCAATGAGCAGTTCTTC.

This clonotype was detected many times. One end of the junction is discordant with germline, which a read error may explain. The gene calls are TRBV7-7 and TRBJ2-1, with 8 bases fitting TRBD1. The CDR3 length is 13 residues. In germline, CDR1 is SSHAT, CDR2 FNYEAQ (reference sequence). The CDR3 DNA reads as TGTGCTAGCAGCCGCGACAGGGGAAATGAGCAGTTCTTC. As protein: CASSRDRGNEQFF.

This clonotype has at least ten counts. The chain uses TRBV4-2 and TRBJ1-6, with 8 bases identical to TRBD1. This CDR3 comprises 19 residues. Germline-derived CDR1 and CDR2 are LGHNA and YNFKEQ. V gave up 4 bases and J gave up 0 bases; unmatched junction bases: 11. The CDR3 loop reads CASSPRPGGMGSYNSPLHF. The CDR3 bases are TGTGCCAGCAGCCCCCGGCCAGGGGGCATGGGCTCCTATAATTCACCCCTCCACTTT.

This clonotype was seen repeatedly, ten times or more. This chain joins TRBV3-1 and TRBJ2-3; D is unresolved. V was shortened by 1 base and J by 4 bases, with 3 bases between the two germline ends. Germline assignment: CDR1 LGHDT and CDR2 YNNKEL (reference sequence). This CDR3 comprises 12 residues. As DNA, the CDR3 is TGTGCCAGCAGCCAAGGGCCAGATACGCAGTATTTT. Translating gives CASSQGPDTQYF.

This clonotype was seen at least ten times. V gene TRBV4-3 combines with J gene TRBJ2-3; D call uncertain. The germline V gene encodes CDR1 LGHNA and CDR2 YSLEER. The CDR3 has 13 residues. V was shortened by 2 bases and J by 6 bases, with 9 bases between the two germline ends. CDR3: CASSQSLGDTQYF. CDR3 DNA sequence: TGCGCCAGCAGCCAATCATTAGGTGATACGCAGTATTTT.

There are many counts of this clonotype. The chain couples TRBV24-1 to TRBJ2-3; D is perhaps TRBD1 or TRBD2 (5 bases each). The CDR3 length is 15 residues. Looked up from germline, CDR1 is KGHDR and CDR2 is SFDVKD. Trimming shortened V by 3 bases and J by 4 bases, and 13 bases separated the two germline ends. The CDR3 coding sequence is TGTGCCACCAGTGATAGCGGCAGGGAAGCAGATACGCAGTATTTT. This codes for CATSDSGREADTQYF.

A word on this clonotype: A much larger clone differs by one base, so this may be a read error. This chain links TRBV6-4 with TRBJ1-4; D gene uncertain. Germline V gives CDR1 MRHNA, CDR2 SNTAGT. V lost 8 bases and J lost 1, with 8 bases in between. The CDR3 extends over 13 amino acids. The CDR3 nucleotides are TGTGCCAGCGGAATTGAAACTAATGAAAAACTGTTTTTT. This sequence encodes CASGIETNEKLFF.